This entry lists 32 T cell receptor beta chains sequenced from one sample in a study of post-analysis software for immune sequencing data. TCR beta cDNA libraries had unique molecular identifiers. TCRdb re-called the PCR reads with MiXCR, one entry per CDR3 protein. Of roughly 670,000 distinct CDR3 sequences listed, 55% to 60% are singletons. Their recognized antigens are unknown. Findings and caveats of the study: Patients used about 5 TRBV segments, including TRBV5-6, TRBV5-1 and TRBV20-1, more often than controls.

Specimen: blood. These receptors originate from a girl aged 2 to 9 with multiple sclerosis.

This chain joins TRBV3-1 and TRBJ2-3; no definite D call. Germline assignment: CDR1 LGHDT and CDR2 YNNKEL (reference sequence). The length of the CDR3 is 15 residues. V was shortened by 0 bases and J by 9 bases, with 16 bases between the two germline ends. The CDR3 here is CASSQDLVGSRTQYF. CDR3 DNA sequence: TGTGCCAGCAGCCAAGATCTTGTTGGCAGCAGGACGCAGTATTTT.

This clonotype has only a few counts. The CDR3 DNA sequence: TGTGCCAGCAGTTTAAAGGATGGCGGGAGGACAGATACGCAGTATTTT. Translation: CASSLKDGGRTDTQYF. V and J are TRBV28 and TRBJ2-3; TRBD2 matches 8 bases. The CDR3 totals 16 residues. Germline lookup yields CDR1 MDHEN and CDR2 SYDVKM. With V trimmed by 2 bases and J by 3 bases, 7 bases remained unmatched.

This chain uses TRBV6-5 with TRBJ2-1; D remains unclear. CDR1 MNHEY and CDR2 SVGAGI come from the germline V gene. Trimming cost V 2 bases and J 0 bases, with 8 bases left between them. There are 15 residues in the CDR3. This CDR3 is CASSYARSSYNEQFF. CDR3 in DNA: TGTGCCAGCAGTTACGCCAGGAGCTCCTACAATGAGCAGTTCTTC.

This clonotype was seen just once. This rearrangement joins TRBV5-4 to TRBJ2-7; no definite D call. There are 13 residues in the CDR3. CDR1 is SGHNT, CDR2 YYREEE, per germline (reference sequence). V was shortened by 0 bases and J by 6 bases, with 10 bases between the two germline ends. CDR3 sequence reads: CASSLGLPGEQYF. The CDR3, as DNA: TGTGCCAGCAGCTTGGGACTCCCAGGCGAGCAGTACTTC. The variable domain in full, with the rest retrieved from reference TRBV5-4 and TRBJ2-7, is ETGVTQSPTHLIKTRGQQVTLRCSSQSGHNTVSWYQQALGQGPQFIFQYYREEENGRGNFPPRFSGLQFPNYSSELNVNALELDDSALYLCASSLGLPGEQYFGPGTRLTVT.

This chain links TRBV14 with TRBJ2-5, with D possibly TRBD1 on 6 matching bases. CDR3 length: 12 amino acids. Between the trimmed V and J ends, which lost 7 bases and 2 bases, there was a span of 8 bases. The germline gives CDR1 SGHDN, CDR2 FVKESK. The CDR3 DNA follows: TGTGCCAGCATAGGGACACAAGAGACCCAGTACTTC. Translating it yields CASIGTQETQYF.

V is TRBV18 and J is TRBJ2-3; unclear D gene. V lost 6 bases and J 13 bases, leaving 20 bases between the germline ends. The germline V gene has CDR1 KGHSH and CDR2 LQKENI. The CDR3 contains 13 residues. The CDR3 loop is CASSQGEGSLEYF. DNA for the CDR3: TGTGCCAGCTCCCAAGGAGAAGGTTCGTTGGAGTATTTT.

V is TRBV6-1 and J is TRBJ2-1; D may match TRBD1 or TRBD2 (6 bases each). Germline V gives CDR1 MNHNS, CDR2 SASEGT. V was clipped by 6 bases and J by 1 base, with 16 bases between them. The CDR3 contains 16 residues. CDR3 coding DNA: TGTGCCAGCAGGGAGGGGTGGGGGCTATCCTACAATGAGCAGTTCTTC. It codes for CASREGWGLSYNEQFF.

The chain couples TRBV2 to TRBJ2-7, with D perhaps matching TRBD2 (6 bases). The J call may be faulty, since TRBJ2-5 better matches the DNA end. CDR1 and CDR2 (germline): SNHLY, FYNNEI. This CDR3 has 13 amino acids. The CDR3 DNA reads TGTGCCAGCAGTGCCGGGGAGGAGGAGACCCAGTACTTC. It codes for CASSAGEEETQYF.

The genes are TRBV19 and TRBJ2-3; 8 bases match TRBD1. The CDR3 is made up of 21 amino acids. CDR1 and CDR2 (germline): LNHDA, SQIVND (reference sequence). V shed 5 bases, J shed 0 bases, and the junction held 22 bases outside the gene matches. CDR3 sequence (DNA): TGTGCCAGTAGTGGAGTTTCGATCCGGGACAGGACAATCCCCAGCACAGATACGCAGTATTTT. Its protein is CASSGVSIRDRTIPSTDTQYF.

This chain uses TRBV4-3 with TRBJ2-3; 14 bases map to TRBD2. CDR3 size: 17 residues. CDR1 is LGHNA and CDR2 is YSLEER in the germline V gene. J was trimmed by 7 bases and V by 1 base; bases with no gene match: 7. The CDR3 coding sequence is TGCGCCAGCAGCCAAGTGCTGGGACTAGCGGGGGCCTATACGCAGTATTTT. It yields the protein CASSQVLGLAGAYTQYF.

This rearrangement joins TRBV24-1 to TRBJ2-1, with TRBD1 as a possible D gene (7 bases). Trimming took off 3 bases at V and 9 bases at J, with 11 bases between the two ends. CDR3 length equals 13 residues. Per germline, CDR1 KGHDR and CDR2 SFDVKD. CDR3 bases: TGTGCCACCAGTGATCTCCAGGGGGGTGAGCAGTTCTTC. It specifies CATSDLQGGEQFF.

The V and J genes are TRBV10-3 and TRBJ2-3; the D gene is possibly TRBD2 (6 bases). Germline values: CDR1 ENHRY, CDR2 SYGVKD. This CDR3 spans 13 amino acids. The germline V and J ends were trimmed by 10 bases and 1 base, with 12 bases remaining between them. This chain's CDR3 is CASGTGRTDTQYF. DNA of the CDR3: TGTGCCAGCGGGACTGGACGCACAGATACGCAGTATTTT.

This sequence joins TRBV5-8 and TRBJ1-2, with TRBD1 matching 8 bases. The ends lost 1 base at V and 8 bases at J; junction bases unmatched: 13. CDR3 length: 16 residues. Looked up from germline, CDR1 is SGHTS and CDR2 is YDEGEE. The DNA for the CDR3 is TGTGCCAGCAGCTTGCCTCCCTTCGGGACAGGTGGAGGCTACACCTTC. Its protein product is CASSLPPFGTGGGYTF. Filled out from reference TRBV5-8 and TRBJ1-2, the complete variable domain reads EAGVTQSPTHLIKTRGQQATLRCSPISGHTSVYWYQQALGLGLQFLLWYDEGEERNRGNFPPRFSGRQFPNYSSELNVNALELEDSALYLCASSLPPFGTGGGYTFGSGTRLTVV.

J is TRBJ1-1 and V is TRBV11-3; possibly TRBD1 for D (5 bases). The V gene lost 5 bases and the J gene lost 11 bases, with 18 bases spanning the gap. There are 13 residues in the CDR3. The germline V gene encodes CDR1 SGHNT and CDR2 YENEEA. CDR3 nucleotides: TGTGCCAGCAGCGGGAGACAGCCAAATTCGGCTTTCTTT. Protein product: CASSGRQPNSAFF.

The chain combines TRBV29-1 with TRBJ2-3, with TRBD2 matching over 9 bases. Germline CDR1 SQVTM, CDR2 ANQGSEA. CDR3 length: 14 amino acids. The trim removed 4 bases at V and 2 bases at J, leaving 4 bases unmatched. CDR3 in amino acids: CSVAGLATTDTQYF. The CDR3 DNA reads TGCAGCGTTGCGGGACTAGCCACCACAGATACGCAGTATTTT.

The chain employs TRBV5-5 and TRBJ2-5; D possibly matches TRBD1 or TRBD2 (6 bases each). Germline values: CDR1 SGHKS, CDR2 YYEKEE (reference sequence). This CDR3 comprises 14 residues. V lost 2 bases and J lost 2, with 10 bases in between. In DNA form, the CDR3 reads TGTGCCAGCAGCTTCCCGGGGGCTCAAGAGACCCAGTACTTC. Translating it yields CASSFPGAQETQYF.

The chain uses TRBV20-1 and TRBJ1-1; 7 nucleotides match TRBD1. The germline V gene encodes CDR1 DFQATT and CDR2 SNEGSKA (reference sequence). V was clipped by 4 bases and J by 8 bases; unmatched bases: 7. The CDR3 has 12 residues. The CDR3 DNA reads TGCAGTGCTACTCAGGGGGTCCCAGAAGCTTTCTTT. This sequence encodes CSATQGVPEAFF.

The chain combines TRBV7-2 with TRBJ1-3; 8 bases are a match to TRBD1. The CDR3 extends over 14 amino acids. CDR1 is SGHTA and CDR2 is FQGNSA in the germline V gene. The V segment lost 4 bases and the J segment 9 bases; nucleotides outside the gene matches: 8. CDR3 amino acids: CASSSPLDRGTIYF. CDR3 DNA: TGTGCCAGCAGCTCCCCTTTAGACAGGGGCACCATATATTTT.

The gene calls are TRBV12-3 or TRBV12-4 and TRBJ1-1, with TRBD1 matching over 8 bases. V trimming: 5 bases; J trimming: 2 bases; junction bases outside the gene matches: 7. The length of the CDR3 is 15 residues. CDR3 protein: CASSPGQGTNTEAFF. The CDR3 coding sequence is TGTGCCAGCAGTCCCGGACAGGGCACTAACACTGAAGCTTTCTTT.

This clonotype occurred once. The rearrangement joins TRBV11-2 to TRBJ1-1; D is unresolved. CDR1 and CDR2 from the germline V gene are SGHAT and FQNNGV. The CDR3 runs 16 residues. Trimming left V 1 base short and J 6 bases short, with 18 bases between. The CDR3 here is CASSLGNGEEAPEAFF. The CDR3 DNA reads as TGTGCCAGCAGCTTAGGAAACGGGGAAGAAGCGCCTGAAGCTTTCTTT.

V gene TRBV27 combines with J gene TRBJ2-7; maybe TRBD1 (6 bases). Germline loops: CDR1 MNHEY, CDR2 SMNVEV (reference sequence). V lost 0 bases, J lost 2 bases, and 14 bases lay in between. The CDR3 contains 16 residues. DNA of the CDR3: TGTGCCAGCAGTTTATCGTGGGGGCCCCTAGCCTACGAGCAGTACTTC. This codes for CASSLSWGPLAYEQYF.

The chain uses TRBV24-1 and TRBJ2-4, with TRBD2 as a possible D gene (6 bases). This CDR3 contains 15 residues. The germline V gene encodes CDR1 KGHDR and CDR2 SFDVKD. V lost 2 bases to trimming and J lost 1 base, with 8 bases between them. CDR3 sequence: CATSDSRGAKNIQYF. In nucleotides, the CDR3 is TGTGCCACCAGTGATTCCCGGGGGGCCAAAAACATTCAGTACTTC.

In this sample, this clonotype turned up a few times. The V call is TRBV5-1, the J call TRBJ2-7; 11 bases match TRBD2. Germline V gene lookup returns CDR1 SGHRS and CDR2 YFSETQ. This CDR3 spans 15 amino acids. V lost 8 bases and J lost 1; bases outside the gene matches: 8. The CDR3 DNA is TGCGCCAGTAGCAACGGGACTAGCGGATCCTACGAGCAGTACTTC. This sequence encodes CASSNGTSGSYEQYF. Based on the CDR3 plus reference TRBV5-1 and TRBJ2-7, the full variable domain is KAGVTQTPRYLIKTRGQQVTLSCSPISGHRSVSWYQQTPGQGLQFLFEYFSETQRNKGNFPGRFSGRQFSNSRSEMNVSTLELGDSALYLCASSNGTSGSYEQYFGPGTRLTVT.

CDR3 protein: CASSSRTGQPSLYEQYF. The CDR3 coding sequence is TGTGCCAGCAGCTCAAGAACGGGACAGCCGTCGCTCTACGAGCAGTACTTC. This rearrangement joins TRBV7-8 to TRBJ2-7; TRBD1 matches 7 bases. V was clipped by 4 bases and J by 3 bases; unmatched bases: 15. Germline V lookup: CDR1 SGHVS, CDR2 FQNEAQ. CDR3 size: 17 residues.

The sample holds a few counts of this clonotype. The V call is TRBV12-3 or TRBV12-4, the J call TRBJ2-1; D is ambiguous. The CDR3 contains 16 residues. V was cut by 0 bases and J by 0 bases, with 9 bases left in between. CDR3 coding DNA: TGTGCCAGCAGTTTAGCGGCTCCCAGCTCCTACAATGAGCAGTTCTTC. Translating gives CASSLAAPSSYNEQFF.

The V gene is TRBV11-2, the J gene TRBJ2-1; D is possibly TRBD1 (6 bases). Germline V lookup: CDR1 SGHAT, CDR2 FQNNGV. The length of the CDR3 is 12 residues. The V and J ends lost 11 bases and 10 bases respectively, with 18 bases between them. CDR3 sequence: CAGSTGPQEQFF. As DNA, the CDR3 is TGTGCCGGGAGTACAGGGCCTCAAGAGCAGTTCTTC.

V gene TRBV5-1 combines with J gene TRBJ2-1; D remains unclear. The CDR3 is 16 residues long. Germline-derived CDR1 and CDR2 are SGHRS and YFSETQ. V was pared by 0 bases and J by 4 bases, with 14 bases between. CDR3: CASSLARLDLYNEQFF. The DNA of the CDR3 is TGCGCCAGCAGCTTGGCCAGACTGGATCTTTACAATGAGCAGTTCTTC.

This rearrangement joins TRBV4-3 to TRBJ2-3; TRBD2 agrees at 7 bases. Unmatched junction bases numbered 7, after V lost 0 bases and J lost 7 bases. Germline V gene data show CDR1 as LGHNA and CDR2 as YSLEER. The CDR3 contains 15 residues. CDR3 coding DNA: TGCGCCAGCAGCCAAGATTCGGGGGGTGTCAATACGCAGTATTTT. As protein: CASSQDSGGVNTQYF.

This rearrangement joins TRBV11-2 to TRBJ1-2; no reliable D call. Looked up from germline, CDR1 is SGHAT and CDR2 is FQNNGV. V lost 6 bases to trimming and J lost 1 base, with 9 bases between them. CDR3 length: 13 residues. The CDR3 here is CASSSYLNYGYTF. The CDR3 bases are TGTGCCAGCAGTTCCTATCTTAACTATGGCTACACCTTC. Based on the CDR3 plus reference TRBV11-2 and TRBJ1-2, the full variable domain is EAGVAQSPRYKIIEKRQSVAFWCNPISGHATLYWYQQILGQGPKLLIQFQNNGVVDDSQLPKDRFSAERLKGVDSTLKIQPAKLEDSAVYLCASSSYLNYGYTFGSGTRLTVV.

This clonotype was observed a single time. The chain carries TRBV10-2 and TRBJ1-1; D gene ambiguous. This CDR3 has 14 residues. Germline V lookup: CDR1 WSHSY, CDR2 SAAADI. Between the trimmed V and J ends, which lost 2 bases and 8 bases, there was a span of 15 bases. CDR3 region: CASSEPRPLSEAFF. The CDR3 nucleotides are TGCGCCAGCAGTGAGCCGAGACCCTTGTCGGAAGCTTTCTTT.

The genes are TRBV12-3 or TRBV12-4 and TRBJ2-7, with TRBD1 matching 7 bases. J was trimmed by 2 bases and V by 4 bases; bases with no gene match: 8. CDR3 length: 15 residues. The CDR3 DNA reads as TGTGCCAGCAGTTCACACCGGGACAGTCCCTACGAGCAGTACTTC. Amino acid sequence: CASSSHRDSPYEQYF.

This clonotype came up once. At one end the junction does not follow the germline gene, possibly because of a read error. V usage is TRBV4-2 and J usage is TRBJ2-5, with no clear D. The J call may be wrong; the DNA end is better matched by TRBJ2-7. The CDR3 has 14 amino acids. Germline V gene lookup returns CDR1 LGHNA and CDR2 YNFKEQ. The CDR3 DNA sequence: TGTGCCGGCAGCCAAGAGCGAGACTCCTACGAGCAGTACTTC. It encodes CAGSQERDSYEQYF.